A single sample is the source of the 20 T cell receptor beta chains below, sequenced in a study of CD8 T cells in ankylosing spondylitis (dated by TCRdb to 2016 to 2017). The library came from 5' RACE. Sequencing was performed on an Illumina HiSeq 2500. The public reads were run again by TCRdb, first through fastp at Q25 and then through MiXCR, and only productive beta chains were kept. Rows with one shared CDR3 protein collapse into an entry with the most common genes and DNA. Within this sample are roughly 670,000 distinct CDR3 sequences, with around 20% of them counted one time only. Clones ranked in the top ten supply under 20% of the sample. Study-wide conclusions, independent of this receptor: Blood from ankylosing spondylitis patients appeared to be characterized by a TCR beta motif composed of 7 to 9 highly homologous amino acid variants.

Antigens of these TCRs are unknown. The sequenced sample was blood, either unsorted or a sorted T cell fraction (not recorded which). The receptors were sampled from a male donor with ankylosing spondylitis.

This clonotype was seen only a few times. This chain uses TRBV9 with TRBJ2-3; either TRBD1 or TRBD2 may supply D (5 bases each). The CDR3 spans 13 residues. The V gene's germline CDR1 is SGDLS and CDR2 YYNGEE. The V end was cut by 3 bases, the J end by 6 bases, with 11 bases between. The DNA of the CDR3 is TGTGCCAGCAGCGCCCTCGAGGGGGATACGCAGTATTTT. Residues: CASSALEGDTQYF. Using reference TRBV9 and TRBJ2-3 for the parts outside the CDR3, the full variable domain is DSGVTQTPKHLITATGQRVTLRCSPRSGDLSVYWYQQSLDQGLQFLIQYYNGEERAKGNILERFSAQQFPDLHSELNLSSLELGDSALYFCASSALEGDTQYFGPGTRLTVL.

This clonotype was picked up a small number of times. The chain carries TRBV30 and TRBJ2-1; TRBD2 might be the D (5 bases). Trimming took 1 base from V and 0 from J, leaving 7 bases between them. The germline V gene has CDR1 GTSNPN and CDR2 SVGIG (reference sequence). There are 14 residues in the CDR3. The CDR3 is CAWSAGFSYNEQFF. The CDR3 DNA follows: TGTGCCTGGAGTGCGGGGTTCTCCTACAATGAGCAGTTCTTC.

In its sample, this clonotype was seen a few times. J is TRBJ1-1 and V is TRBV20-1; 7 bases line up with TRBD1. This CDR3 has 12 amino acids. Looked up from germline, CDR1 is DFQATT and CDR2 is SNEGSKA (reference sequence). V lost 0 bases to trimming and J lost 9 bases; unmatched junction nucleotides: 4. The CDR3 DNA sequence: TGCAGTGCTAGAGAGGGACAGAGGCAAGCTTTCTTT. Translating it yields CSAREGQRQAFF.

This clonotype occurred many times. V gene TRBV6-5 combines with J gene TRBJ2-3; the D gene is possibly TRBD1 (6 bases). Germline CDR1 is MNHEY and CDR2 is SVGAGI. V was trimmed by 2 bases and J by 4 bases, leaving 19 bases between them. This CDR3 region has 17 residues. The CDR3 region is CASSYGSGVVWADTQYF. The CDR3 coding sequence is TGTGCCAGCAGTTACGGGTCAGGGGTAGTTTGGGCAGATACGCAGTATTTT.

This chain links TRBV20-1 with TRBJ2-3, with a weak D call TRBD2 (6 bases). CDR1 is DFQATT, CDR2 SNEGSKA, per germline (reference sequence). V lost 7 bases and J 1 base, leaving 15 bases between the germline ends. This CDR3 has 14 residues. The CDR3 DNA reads TGCAGTGACCGAGGGGCGGGGCGCACAGATACGCAGTATTTT. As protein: CSDRGAGRTDTQYF.

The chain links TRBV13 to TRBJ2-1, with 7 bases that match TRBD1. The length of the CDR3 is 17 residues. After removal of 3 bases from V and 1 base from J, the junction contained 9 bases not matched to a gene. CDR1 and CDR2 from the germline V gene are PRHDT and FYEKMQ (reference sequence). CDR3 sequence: CASSFRTGVSSYNEQFF. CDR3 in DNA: TGTGCCAGCAGCTTTCGCACAGGGGTCAGTTCCTACAATGAGCAGTTCTTC.

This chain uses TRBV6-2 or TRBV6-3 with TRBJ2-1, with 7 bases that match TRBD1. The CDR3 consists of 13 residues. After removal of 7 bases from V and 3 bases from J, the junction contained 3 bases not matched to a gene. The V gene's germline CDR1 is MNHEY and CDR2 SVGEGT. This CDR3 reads CASKGDSYNEQFF. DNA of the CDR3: TGTGCCAGCAAAGGGGACAGCTACAATGAGCAGTTCTTC.

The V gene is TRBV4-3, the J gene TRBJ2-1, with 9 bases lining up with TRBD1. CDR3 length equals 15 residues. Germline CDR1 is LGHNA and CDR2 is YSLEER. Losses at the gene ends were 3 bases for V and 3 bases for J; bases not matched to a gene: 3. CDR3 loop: CASSQGTGNYNEQFF. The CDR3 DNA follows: TGCGCCAGCAGCCAGGGGACAGGGAACTACAATGAGCAGTTCTTC.

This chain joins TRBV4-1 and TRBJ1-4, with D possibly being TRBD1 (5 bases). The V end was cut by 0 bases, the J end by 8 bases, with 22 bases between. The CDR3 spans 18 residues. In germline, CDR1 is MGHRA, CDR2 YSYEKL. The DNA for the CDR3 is TGCGCCAGCAGCCAAGATGCCCCCACCGGGCTGGAGGGGGAAAAACTGTTTTTT. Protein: CASSQDAPTGLEGEKLFF.

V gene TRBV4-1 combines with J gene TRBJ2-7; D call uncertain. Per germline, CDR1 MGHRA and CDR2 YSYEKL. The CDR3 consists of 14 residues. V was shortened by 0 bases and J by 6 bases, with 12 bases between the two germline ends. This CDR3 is CASSQEEGGPEQYF. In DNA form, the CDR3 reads TGCGCCAGCAGCCAAGAGGAAGGTGGTCCCGAGCAGTACTTC.

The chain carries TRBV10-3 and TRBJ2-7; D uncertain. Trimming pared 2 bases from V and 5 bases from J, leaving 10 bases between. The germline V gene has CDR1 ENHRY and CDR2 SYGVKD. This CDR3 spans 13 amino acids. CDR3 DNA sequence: TGTGCCATCAGTGAGGGGGTCCCTGACGAGCAGTACTTC. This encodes CAISEGVPDEQYF.

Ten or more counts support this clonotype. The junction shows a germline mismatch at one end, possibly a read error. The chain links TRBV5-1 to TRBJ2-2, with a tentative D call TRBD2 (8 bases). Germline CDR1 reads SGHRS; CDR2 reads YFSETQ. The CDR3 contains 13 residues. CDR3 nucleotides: TGTGCCAGCAGGGGGACTAGCACCGGGGAGCTGTTTTTT. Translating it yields CASRGTSTGELFF.

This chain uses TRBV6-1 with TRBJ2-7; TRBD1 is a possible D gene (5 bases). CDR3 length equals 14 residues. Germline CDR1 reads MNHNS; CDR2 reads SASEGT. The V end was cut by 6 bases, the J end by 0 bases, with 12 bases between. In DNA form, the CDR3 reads TGTGCCAGCAGGTTTGTAGGGGCCTCCTACGAGCAGTACTTC. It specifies CASRFVGASYEQYF.

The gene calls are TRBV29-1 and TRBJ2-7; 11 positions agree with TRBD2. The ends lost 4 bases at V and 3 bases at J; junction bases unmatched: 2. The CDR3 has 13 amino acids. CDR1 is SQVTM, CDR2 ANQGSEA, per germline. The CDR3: CSVVTSGSYEQYF. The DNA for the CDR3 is TGCAGCGTTGTTACTAGCGGGAGCTACGAGCAGTACTTC.

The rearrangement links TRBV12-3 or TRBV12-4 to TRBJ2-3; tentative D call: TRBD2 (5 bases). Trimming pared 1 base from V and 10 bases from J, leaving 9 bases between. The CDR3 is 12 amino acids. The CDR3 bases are TGTGCCAGCAGTTTAGGGTCCGGGGCGCAGTATTTT. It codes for CASSLGSGAQYF.

CDR3 amino acids: CASSQDSSVPETQYF. DNA for the CDR3: TGCGCCAGCAGCCAAGATTCGTCAGTTCCGGAGACCCAGTACTTC. The genes are TRBV4-1 and TRBJ2-5; D remains ambiguous. CDR3 length: 15 amino acids. The germline CDR1 and CDR2 sequences are MGHRA and YSYEKL. The V end lost 0 bases, the J end lost 5 bases, and 13 bases lay between the germline ends.

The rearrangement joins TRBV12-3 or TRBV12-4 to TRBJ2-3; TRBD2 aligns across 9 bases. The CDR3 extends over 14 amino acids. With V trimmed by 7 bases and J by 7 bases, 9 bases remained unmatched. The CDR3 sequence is CASTSRGRDYTQYF. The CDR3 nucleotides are TGTGCCAGCACGTCTCGCGGGAGGGATTATACGCAGTATTTT.

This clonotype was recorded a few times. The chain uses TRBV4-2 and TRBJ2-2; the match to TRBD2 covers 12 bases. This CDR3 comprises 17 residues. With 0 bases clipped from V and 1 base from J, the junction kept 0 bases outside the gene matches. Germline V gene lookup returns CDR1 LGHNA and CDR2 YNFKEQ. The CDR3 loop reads CASSQETSGGNTGELFF. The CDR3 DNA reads TGTGCCAGCAGCCAAGAGACTAGCGGGGGGAACACCGGGGAGCTGTTTTTT.

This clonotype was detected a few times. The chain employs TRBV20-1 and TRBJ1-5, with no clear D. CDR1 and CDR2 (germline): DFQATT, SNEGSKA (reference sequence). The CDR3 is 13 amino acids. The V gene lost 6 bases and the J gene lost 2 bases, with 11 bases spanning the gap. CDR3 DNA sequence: TGCAGTGCCGTAGGACGGGGCAATCAGCCCCAGCATTTT. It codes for CSAVGRGNQPQHF.

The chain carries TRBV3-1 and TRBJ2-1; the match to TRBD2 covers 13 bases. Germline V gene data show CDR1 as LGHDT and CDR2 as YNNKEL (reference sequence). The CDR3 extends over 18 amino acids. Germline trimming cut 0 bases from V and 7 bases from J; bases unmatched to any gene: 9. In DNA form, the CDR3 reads TGTGCCAGCAGCCAAGAAGCAGCACTAGCGGGAGGGCCGAATGAGCAGTTCTTC. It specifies CASSQEAALAGGPNEQFF.